These T cell receptor beta chains were read from a single sample in a study of CD8+CD57+ T cells in acquired aplastic anemia. TCRdb recomputed calls from the reads with MiXCR, one row per CDR3 protein. Of approximately 99,000 distinct CDR3 sequences in the sample, around half were seen once. Sequenced: sorted CD4+, CD8+, or CD8+CD57+ T cells (not recorded which) from PBMCs. Receptors were obtained from a human donor in good health, serving as a control. The CDR3 runs from the conserved cysteine through the conserved F or W. The D gene is left open where the match is weak. Size values are once, few and many counts, or a class for expanded clones, and some rows have none.

.	TRBV7-9	.	TRBJ2-7	CASRPGGPYEQYF	TGTGCCAGCAGACCCGGGGGGCCTTACGAGCAGTACTTC
.	TRBV2	.	TRBJ1-2	CASSEFPREGYTF	TGTGCCAGCAGTGAATTCCCCAGGGAGGGCTACACCTTC
TRBD1	TRBV20-1	few	TRBJ1-2	CSASDRNYGYTF	TGCAGTGCCTCGGACAGGAACTATGGCTACACCTTC
TRBD1	TRBV15	.	TRBJ1-2	CATSRDQGAGYTF	TGTGCCACCAGCAGAGATCAGGGGGCAGGCTACACCTTC
.	TRBV7-2	once	TRBJ2-5	CASSLAGTQYF	TGTGCCAGCAGCTTAGCCGGGACCCAGTACTTC
TRBD1	TRBV25-1	.	TRBJ2-7	CASSFFGGQGALYEQYF	TGTGCCAGCAGCTTTTTCGGGGGACAGGGGGCCCTCTACGAGCAGTACTTC
TRBD2	TRBV29-1	.	TRBJ2-3	CSVEVAGTPDTQYF	TGCAGCGTTGAAGTAGCGGGGACCCCAGATACGCAGTATTTT
TRBD1	TRBV2	.	TRBJ1-4	CASSVGTVNEKLFF	TGTGCCAGCAGTGTCGGGACAGTTAATGAAAAACTGTTTTTT
TRBD2	TRBV29-1	many	TRBJ2-1	CSISGGAFINEQFF	TGCAGCATTAGCGGGGGGGCCTTCATTAATGAGCAGTTCTTC
TRBD2	TRBV2	.	TRBJ2-1	CASSGYTSGGIYNEQFF	TGTGCCAGCAGTGGATATACTAGCGGGGGGATCTACAATGAGCAGTTCTTC
.	TRBV6-1	many	TRBJ1-2	CASTQIRANYGYTF	TGTGCCAGCACCCAAATCCGGGCTAACTATGGCTACACCTTC
TRBD1	TRBV10-3	.	TRBJ2-7	CAISEYRGAYEQYF	TGTGCCATCAGTGAATACAGGGGTGCCTACGAGCAGTACTTC
.	TRBV10-2	.	TRBJ2-5	CASSGTRKRETQYF	TGCGCCAGCAGTGGTACGCGGAAGCGGGAGACCCAGTACTTC
.	TRBV9	many	TRBJ2-7	CASSVGRGEQYF	TGTGCCAGCAGCGTAGGGAGGGGCGAGCAGTACTTC
.	TRBV7-9	.	TRBJ2-7	CASSPPAIYEQYF	TGTGCCAGCAGCCCCCCGGCCATCTACGAGCAGTACTTC
TRBD1	TRBV25-1	.	TRBJ2-5	CASSRGLGTQYF	TGTGCCAGCAGCAGGGGGTTGGGGACCCAGTACTTC
TRBD1	TRBV7-8	.	TRBJ1-2	CASSYTGTGFSSYTF	TGTGCCAGCAGCTACACCGGGACAGGGTTCTCTAGCTACACCTTC
TRBD1	TRBV30	few	TRBJ1-1	CAVWGQLNTEAFF	TGTGCCGTTTGGGGACAGCTGAACACTGAAGCTTTCTTT
TRBD2	TRBV15	few	TRBJ2-7	CATSRVPSGGAGEQYF	TGTGCCACCAGCAGAGTTCCGAGCGGGGGGGCGGGCGAGCAGTACTTC
.	TRBV27	.	TRBJ1-6	CASSLSQDSPLHF	TGTGCCAGCAGTTTATCCCAAGATTCACCCCTCCACTTT
.	TRBV10-3	.	TRBJ2-5	CAISGSVGASQYF	TGTGCCATCAGTGGTTCGGTCGGCGCCAGCCAGTACTTC
.	TRBV30	many	TRBJ2-5	CAWSSGQAGETQYF	TGTGCCTGGAGTAGTGGGCAGGCGGGAGAGACCCAGTACTTC
.	TRBV9	many	TRBJ1-4	CASSVSGGEKLFF	TGTGCCAGCAGCGTGAGTGGGGGGGAAAAACTGTTTTTT
TRBD1	TRBV10-3	.	TRBJ1-3	CAIRQGAGNTIYF	TGTGCCATAAGACAGGGGGCTGGAAACACCATATATTTT
.	TRBV5-1	.	TRBJ2-1	CASSLVGGGLNEQFF	TGCGCCAGCAGCTTGGTCGGCGGGGGCCTCAATGAGCAGTTCTTC
.	TRBV10-2	.	TRBJ1-1	CASSAAGDEAFF	TGCGCCAGCAGTGCGGCGGGCGATGAAGCTTTCTTT
.	TRBV11-2	few	TRBJ1-6	CASSNTGSSYNSPLHF	TGTGCCAGCAGCAATACAGGGAGCTCCTATAATTCACCCCTCCACTTT
TRBD1	TRBV3-1	.	TRBJ2-7	CASSQDRLTGAGEQHF	TGTGCCAGCAGCCAAGATCGTCTGACAGGGGCAGGCGAGCAGCACTTC
.	TRBV15	.	TRBJ2-2	CATSSRDRELFF	TGTGCCACCAGCAGTAGGGACAGGGAGCTGTTTTTT
.	TRBV19	.	TRBJ1-6	CASNSGQENSPLHF	TGTGCCAGTAACAGCGGGCAGGAGAATTCACCCCTCCACTTT
TRBD1	TRBV25-1	.	TRBJ2-7	CASSPDRDYEQYF	TGCGCCAGCAGCCCTGACAGGGACTACGAGCAGTACTTC
.	TRBV19	.	TRBJ1-5	CASSPGRDYQPQHF	TGTGCCAGTAGCCCGGGGAGGGACTATCAGCCCCAGCATTTT
TRBD2	TRBV24-1	many	TRBJ2-7	CATSEGGDGYEQYF	TGTGCCACCAGTGAGGGAGGGGACGGTTACGAGCAGTACTTC
.	TRBV10-3	.	TRBJ1-5	CAISDIDSNQPQHF	TGTGCCATCAGTGACATTGATAGTAATCAGCCCCAGCATTTT
TRBD1	TRBV27	many	TRBJ2-7	CASSFGTDYEQYF	TGTGCCAGCAGTTTCGGGACAGACTACGAGCAGTACTTC
.	TRBV19	once	TRBJ1-5	CASSISRDNQPQHF	TGTGCCAGTAGTATTTCGAGGGACAATCAGCCCCAGCATTTT
TRBD1	TRBV29-1	once	TRBJ1-1	CSVGWTGENTEAFF	TGCAGCGTTGGATGGACAGGGGAAAACACTGAAGCTTTCTTT